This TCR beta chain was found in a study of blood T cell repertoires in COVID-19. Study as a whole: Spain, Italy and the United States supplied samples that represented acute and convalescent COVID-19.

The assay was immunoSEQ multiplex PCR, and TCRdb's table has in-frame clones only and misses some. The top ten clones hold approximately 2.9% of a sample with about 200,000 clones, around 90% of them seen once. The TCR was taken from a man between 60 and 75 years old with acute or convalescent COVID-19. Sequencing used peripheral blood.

CDR3 DNA sequence: TGTGCCAGCAGTTCACCGGCGGGGGGAGGGAGAGATACGCAGTATTTT. It yields the protein CASSSPAGGGRDTQYF. This chain connects TRBV6-2 or TRBV6-3 to TRBJ2-3, with 8 bases that match TRBD2. J lost 5 bases, V lost 4 bases, and 11 bases had no gene match. The CDR3 spans 16 residues. Looked up from germline, CDR1 is MNHEY and CDR2 is SVGEGT.